This T cell receptor (beta chain) was sequenced in a study of long-term antiretroviral therapy in people with HIV. To note about this clone: Its antigen remains unidentified.

The CDR3 loop spans 16 amino acids. V was clipped by 4 bases and J by 2 bases; unmatched bases: 5. Germline CDR1 reads MDHEN; CDR2 reads SYDVKM. Overall study results and limits: Pre-ART expanded TRB clones stayed dominant throughout, though often decreasing after ART. HIV repertoires spanned narrower CDR3 length ranges than controls. Once patients were on ART, diversity went higher but still fell short of transplant donor controls.

Researchers ran immunoSEQ v3.0 at survey level. The method was immunoSEQ multiplex PCR; TCRdb's version includes in-frame clones alone and lacks a portion of them. The sample lists tens of thousands of clones; over 75% were seen once. The receptor's source is a man younger than 35 with HIV. The starting material was unsorted PBMCs, obtained 0.6 years after starting antiretroviral therapy. The rearrangement joins TRBV28 to TRBJ2-1; TRBD2 matches 10 bases. The CDR3 reads CASSWASGGTYNEQFF. In DNA form, the CDR3 reads TGTGCCAGCAGTTGGGCTAGCGGGGGTACCTACAATGAGCAGTTCTTC. Supplemented by reference TRBV28 and TRBJ2-1, the full variable domain reads DVKVTQSSRYLVKRTGEKVFLECVQDMDHENMFWYRQDPGLGLRLIYFSYDVKMKEKGDIPEGYSVSREKKERFSLILESASTNQTSMYLCASSWASGGTYNEQFFGPGTRLTVL.